This T cell receptor beta chain was identified during a study of blood T cell repertoires in COVID-19. About the study: Specimens from acute and convalescent COVID-19 originated in the United States, Italy and Spain.

The length of the CDR3 is 12 residues. The V and J ends lost 9 bases and 4 bases respectively, with 10 bases between them. Germline V lookup: CDR1 LNHDA, CDR2 SQIVND (reference sequence). Repertoires were generated with immunoSEQ multiplex PCR, while TCRdb's copy carries only in-frame clones and drops some. The sample lists roughly 40,000 clones, about 82% occurring once. The chain joins TRBV19 to TRBJ1-5, with D possibly being TRBD1 (5 bases). The clonotype originates from a human donor in a cohort sampled during active COVID-19. Material for sequencing was peripheral blood. CDR3 sequence (DNA): TGTGCCAGCCACCAGGGAAATCAGCCCCAGCATTTT. Its protein is CASHQGNQPQHF.